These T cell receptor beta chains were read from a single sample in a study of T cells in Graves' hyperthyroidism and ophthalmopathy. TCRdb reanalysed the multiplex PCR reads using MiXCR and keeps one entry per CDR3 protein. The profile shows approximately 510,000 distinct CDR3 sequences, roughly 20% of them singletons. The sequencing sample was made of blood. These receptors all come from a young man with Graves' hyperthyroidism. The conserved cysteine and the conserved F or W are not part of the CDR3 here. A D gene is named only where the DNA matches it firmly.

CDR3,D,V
AWSVRGDYEQY,.,TRBV30
ASSVGGISYEQY,TRBD2,TRBV9
ASSEEGQGNTGELF,TRBD1,TRBV2
SASDWIDKNIQY,.,TRBV20-1
ASSRPLQNYEQY,.,TRBV28
ASTTRDRANSGANVLT,TRBD1,TRBV5-1
ASSGGRGSYEQY,.,TRBV19
ASSLKGGGVQPQH,TRBD1,TRBV6-5
ASSVGVGAYEQY,.,TRBV9
AISESAGDTEAF,.,TRBV10-3
ATSRERVQNTEAF,.,TRBV15
ASSQDRLRLAGGQELF,TRBD2,TRBV4-1
ATSRGDAYEQY,.,TRBV15
SVTRDLNTEAF,.,TRBV29-1
ASTWAGLAKNIQY,.,TRBV28
ASSAYLRSLRVTEAF,.,TRBV7-8
ASSGFGETQY,.,TRBV6-1
ASSAPGRNSYEQY,.,TRBV7-8